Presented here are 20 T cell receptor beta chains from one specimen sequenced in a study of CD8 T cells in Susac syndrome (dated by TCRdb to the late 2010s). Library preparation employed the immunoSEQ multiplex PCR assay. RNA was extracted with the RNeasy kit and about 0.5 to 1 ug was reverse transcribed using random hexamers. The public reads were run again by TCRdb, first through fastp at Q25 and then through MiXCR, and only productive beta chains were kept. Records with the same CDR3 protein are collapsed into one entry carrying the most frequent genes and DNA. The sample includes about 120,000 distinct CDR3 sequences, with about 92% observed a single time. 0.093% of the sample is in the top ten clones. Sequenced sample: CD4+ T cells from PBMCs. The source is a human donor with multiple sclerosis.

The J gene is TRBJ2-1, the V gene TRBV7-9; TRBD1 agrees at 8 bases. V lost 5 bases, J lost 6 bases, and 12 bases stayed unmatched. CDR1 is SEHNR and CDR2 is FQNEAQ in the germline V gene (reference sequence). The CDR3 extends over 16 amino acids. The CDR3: CASSDAGGWGANEQFF. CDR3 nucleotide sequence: TGTGCCAGCAGCGATGCAGGGGGCTGGGGGGCCAATGAGCAGTTCTTC.

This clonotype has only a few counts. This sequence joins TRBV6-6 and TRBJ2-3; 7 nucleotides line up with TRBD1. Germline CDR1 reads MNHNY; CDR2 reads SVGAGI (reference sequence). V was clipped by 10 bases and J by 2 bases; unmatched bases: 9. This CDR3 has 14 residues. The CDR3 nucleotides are TGTGCCACACGGGACAGAGCTTCCACAGATACGCAGTATTTT. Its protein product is CATRDRASTDTQYF.

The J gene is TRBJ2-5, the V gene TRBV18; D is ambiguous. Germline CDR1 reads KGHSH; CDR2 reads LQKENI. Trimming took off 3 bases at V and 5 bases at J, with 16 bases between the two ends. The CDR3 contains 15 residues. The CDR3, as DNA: TGTGCCAGCTCACCCTCCTACGTCGCTAGGGAGACCCAGTACTTC. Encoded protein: CASSPSYVARETQYF.

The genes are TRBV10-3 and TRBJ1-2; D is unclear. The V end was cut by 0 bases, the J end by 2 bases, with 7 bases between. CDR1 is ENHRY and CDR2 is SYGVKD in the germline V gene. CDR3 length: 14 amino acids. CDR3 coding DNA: TGTGCCATCAGTGAGTCCGGAGGAAACTATGGCTACACCTTC. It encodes CAISESGGNYGYTF.

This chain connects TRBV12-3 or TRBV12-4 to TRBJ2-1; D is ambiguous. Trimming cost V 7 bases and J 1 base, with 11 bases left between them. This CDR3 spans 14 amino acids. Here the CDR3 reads CASMVLGSYNEQFF. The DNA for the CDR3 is TGTGCCAGCATGGTGTTAGGGTCCTACAATGAGCAGTTCTTC.

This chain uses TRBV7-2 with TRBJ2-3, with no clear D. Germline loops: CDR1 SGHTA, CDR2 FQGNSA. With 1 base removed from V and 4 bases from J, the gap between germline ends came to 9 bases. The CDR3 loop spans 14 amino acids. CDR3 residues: CASSLGSSSDTQYF. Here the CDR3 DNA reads TGTGCCAGCAGCTTAGGATCGAGCTCAGATACGCAGTATTTT.

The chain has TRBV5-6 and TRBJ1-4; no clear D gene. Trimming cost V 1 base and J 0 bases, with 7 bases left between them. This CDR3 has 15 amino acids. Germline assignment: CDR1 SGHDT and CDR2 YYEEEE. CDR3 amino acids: CASSLYTATNEKLFF. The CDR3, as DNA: TGTGCCAGCAGCTTGTACACTGCAACTAATGAAAAACTGTTTTTT. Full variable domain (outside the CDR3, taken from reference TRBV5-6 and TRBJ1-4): DAGVTQSPTHLIKTRGQQVTLRCSPKSGHDTVSWYQQALGQGPQFIFQYYEEEERQRGNFPDRFSGHQFPNYSSELNVNALLLGDSALYLCASSLYTATNEKLFFGSGTQLSVL.

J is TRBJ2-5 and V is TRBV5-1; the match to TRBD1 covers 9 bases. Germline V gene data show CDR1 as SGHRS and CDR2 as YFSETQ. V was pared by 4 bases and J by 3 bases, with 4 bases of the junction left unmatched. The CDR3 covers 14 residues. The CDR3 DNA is TGCGCCAGCAGCGCCACAGGGGGCAAAGAGACCCAGTACTTC. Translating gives CASSATGGKETQYF. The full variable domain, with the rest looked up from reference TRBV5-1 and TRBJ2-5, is KAGVTQTPRYLIKTRGQQVTLSCSPISGHRSVSWYQQTPGQGLQFLFEYFSETQRNKGNFPGRFSGRQFSNSRSEMNVSTLELGDSALYLCASSATGGKETQYFGPGTRLLVL.

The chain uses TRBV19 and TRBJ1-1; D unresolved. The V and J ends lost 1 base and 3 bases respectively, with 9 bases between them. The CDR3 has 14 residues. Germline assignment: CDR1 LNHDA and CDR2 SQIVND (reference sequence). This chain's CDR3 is CASSIGLRDTEAFF. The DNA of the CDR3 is TGTGCCAGTAGTATAGGGTTGCGGGACACTGAAGCTTTCTTT.

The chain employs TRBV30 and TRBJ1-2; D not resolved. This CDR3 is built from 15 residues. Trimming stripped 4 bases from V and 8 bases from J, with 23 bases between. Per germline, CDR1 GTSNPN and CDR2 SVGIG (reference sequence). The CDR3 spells CAWTPNSPDQRGYTF. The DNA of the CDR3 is TGTGCCTGGACCCCCAATTCCCCGGATCAGAGGGGCTACACCTTC.

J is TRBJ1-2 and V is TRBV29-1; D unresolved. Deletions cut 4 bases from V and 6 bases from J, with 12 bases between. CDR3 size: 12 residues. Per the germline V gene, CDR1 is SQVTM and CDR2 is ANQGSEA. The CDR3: CSVADLRNGYTF. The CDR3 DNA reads TGCAGCGTTGCTGACTTACGAAATGGCTACACCTTC.

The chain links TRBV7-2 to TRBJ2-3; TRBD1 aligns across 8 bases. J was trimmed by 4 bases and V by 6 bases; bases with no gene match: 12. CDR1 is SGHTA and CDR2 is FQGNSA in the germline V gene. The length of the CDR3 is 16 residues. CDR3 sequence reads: CASSFTGGRRSDTQYF. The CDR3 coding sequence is TGTGCCAGCAGTTTTACAGGGGGGCGGAGGTCAGATACGCAGTATTTT.

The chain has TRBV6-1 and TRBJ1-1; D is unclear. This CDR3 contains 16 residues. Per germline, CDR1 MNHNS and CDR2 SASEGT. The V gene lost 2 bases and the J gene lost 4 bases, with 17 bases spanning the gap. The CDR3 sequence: CASSEIPVEFGTEAFF. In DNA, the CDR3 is TGTGCCAGCAGTGAAATTCCGGTAGAATTTGGCACTGAAGCTTTCTTT.

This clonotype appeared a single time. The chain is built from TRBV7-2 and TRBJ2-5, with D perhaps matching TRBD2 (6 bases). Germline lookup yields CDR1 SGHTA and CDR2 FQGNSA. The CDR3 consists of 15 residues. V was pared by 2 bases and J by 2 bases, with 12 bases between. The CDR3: CASSLMGTYQETQYF. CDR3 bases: TGTGCCAGCAGCTTAATGGGGACTTATCAAGAGACCCAGTACTTC.

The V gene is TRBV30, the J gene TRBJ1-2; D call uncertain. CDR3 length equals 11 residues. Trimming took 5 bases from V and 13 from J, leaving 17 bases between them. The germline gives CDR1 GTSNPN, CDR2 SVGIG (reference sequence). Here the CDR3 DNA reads TGTGCCTGGGGAACTCCCACTTCAGTCACCTTC. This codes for CAWGTPTSVTF.

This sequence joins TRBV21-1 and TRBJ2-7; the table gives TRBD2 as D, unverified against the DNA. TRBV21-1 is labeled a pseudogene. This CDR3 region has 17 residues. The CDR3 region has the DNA TGTGCCAGCAGCAAAATTGACGGGGTAAGTAGTCCCTACGAGCAGTACTTC. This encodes CASSKIDGVSSPYEQYF.

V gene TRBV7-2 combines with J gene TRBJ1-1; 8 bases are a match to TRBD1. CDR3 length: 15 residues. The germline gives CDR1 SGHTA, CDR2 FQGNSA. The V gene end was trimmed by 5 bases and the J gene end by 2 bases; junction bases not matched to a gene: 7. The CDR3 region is CASSTWDRPNTEAFF. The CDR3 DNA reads TGTGCCAGCAGCACTTGGGACAGGCCCAACACTGAAGCTTTCTTT.

CDR3 sequence: CASSPQGIGYGYTF. CDR3 in DNA: TGCGCCAGCAGTCCACAGGGTATCGGCTATGGCTACACCTTC. The genes are TRBV5-1 and TRBJ1-2; possible D gene TRBD1, 6 bases. This CDR3 region has 14 residues. The germline V and J ends were trimmed by 5 bases and 4 bases, with 15 bases remaining between them. Germline-derived CDR1 and CDR2 are SGHRS and YFSETQ. The whole variable domain, remainder taken from reference TRBV5-1 and TRBJ1-2, is KAGVTQTPRYLIKTRGQQVTLSCSPISGHRSVSWYQQTPGQGLQFLFEYFSETQRNKGNFPGRFSGRQFSNSRSEMNVSTLELGDSALYLCASSPQGIGYGYTFGSGTRLTVV.

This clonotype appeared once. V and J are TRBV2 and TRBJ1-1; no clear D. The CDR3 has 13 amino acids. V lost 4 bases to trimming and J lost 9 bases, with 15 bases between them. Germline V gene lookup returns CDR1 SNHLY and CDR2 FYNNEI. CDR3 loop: CASSGLSGWKAFF. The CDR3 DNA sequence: TGTGCCAGCAGTGGTCTCTCAGGTTGGAAAGCTTTCTTT.

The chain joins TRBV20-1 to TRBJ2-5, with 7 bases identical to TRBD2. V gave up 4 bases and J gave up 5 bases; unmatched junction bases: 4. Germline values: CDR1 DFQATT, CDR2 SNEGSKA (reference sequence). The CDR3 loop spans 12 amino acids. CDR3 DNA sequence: TGCAGTGCTATAACTAGCGACGAGACCCAGTACTTC. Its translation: CSAITSDETQYF.